This T cell receptor beta chain was profiled in a study of regulatory T cells in long-lasting Graves disease. Regarding the study as a whole: TRBV28, TRBJ1-2 and TRBJ2-5 were segments that persistent disease favored.

Time point reported: newly diagnosed GD, antithyroid drugs for less than 3 months. Scientists built the TCR library using RNA that was extracted from PBMCs. This clonotype has only a few counts. What it recognizes is unknown. Germline V lookup: CDR1 MNHNS, CDR2 SASEGT. This CDR3 has 18 residues. Between the trimmed V and J ends, which lost 6 bases and 0 bases, there was a span of 23 bases. Both iRepertoire HTBI primers and Arm-PCR of CDR3 regions were used to build the TCR beta libraries. In the study's own analysis: Samples revealed 60 to 70 TRBV and over 12 TRBJ segments. From the multiplex PCR reads, TCRdb called clonotypes with MiXCR, one entry per CDR3 protein. In this record, the V and J calls reflect TCRdb's handling and not the investigators' own analysis. The sample records about 380,000 distinct CDR3 sequences, 15% to 17% being singletons.

The genes are TRBV6-1 and TRBJ1-1; D may be TRBD1 (5 bases). The material was peripheral blood mononuclear cells (PBMCs), obtained at new diagnosis, from a patient treated with antithyroid drugs. The sequence derives from a female donor with Graves disease. CDR3 coding DNA: TGTGCCAGCAGCCGACCGACAGCTATCTCCTATGTGAACACTGAAGCTTTCTTT. This sequence encodes CASSRPTAISYVNTEAFF.